This TCR beta chain originates from a study of T cell responses to AZD1222 COVID-19 vaccine. The overall study: Second doses that came at about 4 or about 12 weeks were put together.

Regarding this clone: Its antigen is as yet unknown.

Germline CDR1 is LNHNV and CDR2 is YYDKDF (reference sequence). The CDR3 sequence is 12 residues long. V shed 2 bases and J shed 10 bases, with 9 bases lying between them. Generated by immunoSEQ multiplex PCR, the TCRdb table keeps only in-frame clones and is missing some. Of more than 95,000 clones in the sample, over 75% were seen once. Study-wide results and caveats: Just a handful of AZD1222 recipients were seropositive at baseline. It should be noted that donors were predominantly white British and more often female, and clonal diversity was possibly underestimated. There were repertoire samples only from the period after the peak T cell response.

The clonotype was recovered from an adult in good health. The material was peripheral blood, obtained on day 0 of AZD1222 vaccination. The chain employs TRBV15 and TRBJ2-1, with unresolved D. CDR3 coding DNA: TGTGCCACCAGCAGACCTTATCGGGAGCAGTTCTTC. Translating gives CATSRPYREQFF.